What follows describes a single T cell receptor beta chain. This sample was taken from a study of blood T cell repertoires in COVID-19. This CDR3 spans 15 amino acids. The ends lost 6 bases at V and 3 bases at J; junction bases unmatched: 6. Germline V gene sequence: CDR1 LNHDA, CDR2 SQIVND (reference sequence). Profiling relied on immunoSEQ multiplex PCR, and the TCRdb table lists in-frame clones only, not all of them. The sample holds fewer than 300,000 clones, 88% seen once. Sequenced material: peripheral blood. This TCR was sampled from a young woman with acute or convalescent COVID-19. J is TRBJ2-3 and V is TRBV19, with TRBD1 identical over 10 bases. CDR3 sequence reads: CASSPTGGATDTQYF. CDR3 nucleotide sequence: TGTGCCAGTAGCCCGACAGGGGGCGCGACAGATACGCAGTATTTT.